The 15 T cell receptor beta chains below were found in one sample sequenced in a study of vaccination and CD4 T cells after COVID-19. Specified treatment: roughly 11-day PBMC culture with coronavirus spike peptide pools or control peptides (ViraFEST assay). Pre-COVID-19 pandemic sampling (2011-2018) yielded the unexposed donor's CD4+ T cells. These receptors have no known antigen. Sequenced with the Oncomine TCR Beta short-read assay was DNA taken from cultured CD4+ T cells. A single record per CDR3 protein comes from TCRdb applying MiXCR to the PCR reads. The table has 8,500 to 9,000 distinct CDR3 sequences, roughly 42% seen once. The sequencing sample was made of CD4+ T cells from blood, cultured in vitro. These receptors were obtained from a human donor in good health.

The chain joins TRBV4-2 to TRBJ2-4; 7 bases are a match to TRBD1. V lost 4 bases to trimming and J lost 2 bases; unmatched junction nucleotides: 14. CDR3 length: 18 residues. Per germline, CDR1 LGHNA and CDR2 YNFKEQ. In nucleotides, the CDR3 is TGTGCCAGCAGCCTCTCTACAGGACAGGTCCTATCCAAAAACATTCAGTACTTC. Translated, it gives CASSLSTGQVLSKNIQYF.

The chain couples TRBV20-1 to TRBJ2-7, with 8 bases aligning to TRBD2. Germline V gene lookup returns CDR1 DFQATT and CDR2 SNEGSKA (reference sequence). This CDR3 contains 13 residues. V lost 5 bases and J lost 3; bases outside the gene matches: 6. The CDR3 sequence is CSAAPAGGYEQYF. The CDR3 coding sequence is TGCAGTGCTGCCCCCGCGGGAGGCTACGAGCAGTACTTC.

The CDR3 loop reads CASSYTGGRYGYTF. The CDR3 region has the DNA TGTGCCAGCAGTTACACAGGGGGCCGATATGGCTACACCTTC. The V call is TRBV6-5, the J call TRBJ1-2, with TRBD1 identical over 9 bases. The CDR3 is made up of 14 amino acids. The germline gives CDR1 MNHEY, CDR2 SVGAGI. The trim removed 2 bases at V and 5 bases at J, leaving 3 bases unmatched.

The genes are TRBV19 and TRBJ1-3, with a weak D call TRBD1 (5 bases). The length of the CDR3 is 14 residues. Trimming shortened V by 8 bases and J by 0 bases, and 11 bases separated the two germline ends. Germline V gives CDR1 LNHDA, CDR2 SQIVND (reference sequence). The CDR3 nucleotides are TGTGCCAGTGAGAAGGGGACCTCTGGAAACACCATATATTTT. Translation gives CASEKGTSGNTIYF.

The chain combines TRBV19 with TRBJ1-5; D is undetermined. Trimming removed 2 bases at V and 7 bases at J, with 12 bases between. The CDR3 contains 14 residues. Germline V gene sequence: CDR1 LNHDA, CDR2 SQIVND (reference sequence). CDR3 in DNA: TGTGCCAGTAGTATAAGGGAGCCGGGGCAGCCCCAGCATTTT. Translated, it gives CASSIREPGQPQHF.

This chain joins TRBV7-2 and TRBJ1-2; the D is unclear. CDR3 length: 14 amino acids. Per germline, CDR1 SGHTA and CDR2 FQGNSA. Trimming took 1 base from V and 4 from J, leaving 10 bases between them. The CDR3 region is CASSLGGEIYGYTF. In DNA, the CDR3 is TGTGCCAGCAGCTTAGGCGGGGAGATCTATGGCTACACCTTC. Complete variable domain (other parts from reference TRBV7-2 and TRBJ1-2): GAGVSQSPSNKVTEKGKDVELRCDPISGHTALYWYRQSLGQGLEFLIYFQGNSAPDKSGLPSDRFSAERTGGSVSTLTIQRTQQEDSAVYLCASSLGGEIYGYTFGSGTRLTVV.

The chain joins TRBV7-8 to TRBJ2-3; D ambiguous. Trimming shortened V by 3 bases and J by 2 bases, and 9 bases separated the two germline ends. The CDR3 is 14 amino acids. In germline, CDR1 is SGHVS, CDR2 FQNEAQ. The CDR3 sequence: CASSFYGPTDTQYF. The CDR3 region has the DNA TGTGCCAGCAGCTTTTACGGTCCCACAGATACGCAGTATTTT. The full variable domain, completed using reference TRBV7-8 and TRBJ2-3, is GAGVSQSPRYKVAKRGQDVALRCDPISGHVSLFWYQQALGQGPEFLTYFQNEAQLDKSGLPSDRFFAERPEGSVSTLKIQRTQQEDSAVYLCASSFYGPTDTQYFGPGTRLTVL.

The chain is built from TRBV7-2 and TRBJ2-1; 11 bases fit TRBD2. Germline V gene data show CDR1 as SGHTA and CDR2 as FQGNSA. The CDR3 totals 13 residues. Trimming took 5 bases from V and 10 from J; bases not matched to a gene: 4. The chain's CDR3 is CASSHRTSGEQFF. The CDR3 nucleotides are TGTGCCAGCAGCCACCGGACTAGCGGGGAGCAGTTCTTC. The full variable domain, its missing parts supplied by reference TRBV7-2 and TRBJ2-1, is GAGVSQSPSNKVTEKGKDVELRCDPISGHTALYWYRQSLGQGLEFLIYFQGNSAPDKSGLPSDRFSAERTGGSVSTLTIQRTQQEDSAVYLCASSHRTSGEQFFGPGTRLTVL.

This clonotype was counted only a few times. The CDR3 sequence: CSARDSSGRASRATDTQYF. In DNA, the CDR3 is TGCAGTGCTAGAGATTCTAGCGGGAGGGCCAGCAGGGCCACAGATACGCAGTATTTT. The V call is TRBV20-1, the J call TRBJ2-3, with 12 bases matching TRBD2. CDR3 length: 19 amino acids. Trimming cost V 0 bases and J 2 bases; bases outside gene matches: 12. Germline V gene lookup returns CDR1 DFQATT and CDR2 SNEGSKA (reference sequence).

The V call is TRBV11-3, the J call TRBJ2-6; possible D gene TRBD2, 5 bases. V shed 5 bases and J shed 2 bases, with 10 bases lying between them. The germline gives CDR1 SGHNT, CDR2 YENEEA. The CDR3 sequence is 15 residues long. The CDR3 DNA reads as TGTGCCAGCAGCCCCGGGGTGGCTGGGGCCAACGTCCTGACTTTC. Protein: CASSPGVAGANVLTF.

The chain recombines TRBV20-1 with TRBJ2-1, with 13 bases lining up with TRBD2. Germline CDR1 DFQATT, CDR2 SNEGSKA (reference sequence). Trimming at V came to 5 bases and at J to 0 bases, leaving 4 bases not matched to a gene. The CDR3 length is 16 residues. Here the CDR3 reads CSAPRLAGGSYNEQFF. The CDR3 DNA reads TGCAGTGCTCCAAGACTAGCGGGAGGCTCCTACAATGAGCAGTTCTTC.

This chain joins TRBV30 and TRBJ1-1; D gene unclear. Germline-derived CDR1 and CDR2 are GTSNPN and SVGIG (reference sequence). The CDR3 is 14 amino acids. V gave up 0 bases and J gave up 0 bases, with 8 bases separating them. The CDR3 sequence is CAWSVSALNTEAFF. CDR3 in DNA: TGTGCCTGGAGTGTATCTGCCCTGAACACTGAAGCTTTCTTT.

This clonotype was seen a handful of times. The chain employs TRBV7-2 and TRBJ1-1; weak D call: TRBD1 (6 bases). CDR3 length equals 15 residues. Germline V gives CDR1 SGHTA, CDR2 FQGNSA. Trimming cost V 6 bases and J 1 base, with 15 bases left between them. CDR3 sequence reads: CASSSTPQGNTEAFF. The CDR3 region has the DNA TGTGCCAGCAGTTCCACACCACAGGGGAACACTGAAGCTTTCTTT.

V is TRBV2 and J is TRBJ2-2, with TRBD2 as a possible D gene (5 bases). V dropped 5 bases and J dropped 4 bases, with 14 bases sitting between them. Germline lookup yields CDR1 SNHLY and CDR2 FYNNEI. CDR3 size: 15 residues. CDR3 sequence (DNA): TGTGCCAGCAGTCCGACCACCACTAGCACCGGGGAGCTGTTTTTT. It specifies CASSPTTTSTGELFF.

In this sample, this clonotype turned up a few times. The rearrangement joins TRBV6-1 to TRBJ2-2; 7 bases are a match to TRBD1. The trim removed 5 bases at V and 1 base at J, leaving 4 bases unmatched. Germline V gives CDR1 MNHNS, CDR2 SASEGT. The length of the CDR3 is 15 residues. CDR3 DNA sequence: TGTGCCAGCAGTAGAGGGACAGTGAACACCGGGGAGCTGTTTTTT. As protein: CASSRGTVNTGELFF.